The 13 T cell receptor beta chains presented below share a single source sample, sequenced in a study of cytomegalovirus exposure and HLA in healthy donors. Researchers ran the PCR with 60 Vbeta and 13 Jbeta primers. The assay was immunoSEQ multiplex PCR, and TCRdb's table has in-frame clones only and misses some. Of roughly 110,000 clones detected, approximately 80% appear once; the ten largest clones hold roughly 3.9%. Sample: PBMCs. Every receptor here comes from a man aged 60 to 75 in good health and CMV-seronegative.

The chain employs TRBV15 and TRBJ1-5, with D perhaps TRBD1 (5 bases). The V and J ends lost 1 base and 7 bases respectively, with 14 bases between them. This CDR3 comprises 15 residues. Germline V CDR1 and CDR2: LNHNV, YYDKDF (reference sequence). The chain's CDR3 is CATSRGRDYYQPQHF. CDR3 nucleotides: TGTGCCACCAGCAGAGGCCGGGACTATTACCAGCCCCAGCATTTT.

The rearrangement joins TRBV7-2 to TRBJ1-6; D not resolved. V shed 4 bases and J shed 5 bases, with 12 bases lying between them. CDR1 is SGHTA and CDR2 is FQGNSA in the germline V gene. This CDR3 region has 15 residues. The CDR3 sequence is CASSSRRGNNSPLHF. The DNA of the CDR3 is TGTGCCAGCAGCTCCCGTCGAGGCAATAATTCACCCCTCCACTTT.

The gene calls are TRBV6-1 and TRBJ1-5; 7 bases map to TRBD1. V trimming: 6 bases; J trimming: 0 bases; junction bases outside the gene matches: 5. The germline V gene has CDR1 MNHNS and CDR2 SASEGT. This CDR3 is 15 amino acids long. CDR3 region: CASSLTGSSNQPQHF. CDR3 DNA sequence: TGTGCCAGCAGCCTGACAGGGTCTAGCAATCAGCCCCAGCATTTT.

The J gene is TRBJ1-2, the V gene TRBV7-6, with 7 bases matching TRBD1. CDR1 is SGHVS, CDR2 FNYEAQ, per germline. The junction had 11 bases not matched to a gene; V was cut back by 5 bases and J by 8 bases. The CDR3 length is 14 residues. CDR3 protein: CASSPLEGAWGYTF. Here the CDR3 DNA reads TGTGCCAGCAGCCCCCTGGAGGGGGCCTGGGGCTACACCTTC.

The chain joins TRBV6-6 to TRBJ1-1; D might be TRBD1 (6 bases). V lost 4 bases, J lost 1 base, and 10 bases lay in between. Germline-derived CDR1 and CDR2 are MNHNY and SVGAGI (reference sequence). This CDR3 has 14 amino acids. DNA of the CDR3: TGTGCCAGCAGTTTGCGGGGGCCGAACACTGAAGCTTTCTTT. Protein product: CASSLRGPNTEAFF.

The V and J genes are TRBV30 and TRBJ1-5, with TRBD1 matching over 8 bases. Germline trimming cut 2 bases from V and 5 bases from J; bases unmatched to any gene: 11. This CDR3 is 16 amino acids long. Germline V CDR1 and CDR2: GTSNPN, SVGIG (reference sequence). The CDR3 DNA is TGTGCCTGGAGTAGGGGACAGGTGGTGTCCGATCAGCCCCAGCATTTT. It is translated as CAWSRGQVVSDQPQHF.

The rearrangement joins TRBV4-2 to TRBJ2-1; 11 bases line up with TRBD2. The CDR3 is made up of 16 amino acids. With V trimmed by 4 bases and J by 9 bases, 11 bases remained unmatched. From germline, CDR1 is LGHNA and CDR2 YNFKEQ. CDR3 amino acids: CASSRTIAGGPGEQFF. The CDR3 DNA reads TGTGCCAGCAGCCGAACCATAGCGGGGGGGCCTGGTGAGCAGTTCTTC.

The chain recombines TRBV6-5 with TRBJ1-3; 7 positions match TRBD1. Germline-derived CDR1 and CDR2 are MNHEY and SVGAGI. This CDR3 is 16 amino acids long. After removal of 2 bases from V and 0 bases from J, the junction contained 4 bases not matched to a gene. The CDR3 region is CASSYGRTGSGNTIYF. The CDR3 nucleotides read TGTGCCAGCAGTTACGGCAGGACAGGCTCTGGAAACACCATATATTTT.

The chain's CDR3 is CASSLPGHLNEKLFF. As DNA, the CDR3 is TGTGCCAGTAGTTTGCCGGGACATCTCAATGAAAAACTGTTTTTT. The J gene is TRBJ1-4, the V gene TRBV19; D possibly corresponds to TRBD1 (6 bases). V lost 5 bases and J lost 5, with 15 bases in between. This CDR3 has 15 residues. Looked up from germline, CDR1 is LNHDA and CDR2 is SQIVND (reference sequence).

V and J are TRBV6-1 and TRBJ2-7, with TRBD1 identical over 10 bases. The CDR3 runs 14 residues. CDR1 is MNHNS and CDR2 is SASEGT in the germline V gene. After removal of 1 base from V and 7 bases from J, the junction contained 4 bases not matched to a gene. CDR3 nucleotide sequence: TGTGCCAGCAGTGAAGGACAGGGGGCGCTTGAGCAGTACTTC. It translates to CASSEGQGALEQYF.

The V and J genes are TRBV9 and TRBJ1-1, with TRBD1 matching 10 bases. The germline CDR1 and CDR2 sequences are SGDLS and YYNGEE. The length of the CDR3 is 15 residues. Trimming took 4 bases from V and 5 from J; bases not matched to a gene: 8. CDR3 bases: TGTGCCAGCAGCCCTCGAAGGACAGGGGGAACTGAAGCTTTCTTT. It is translated as CASSPRRTGGTEAFF.

The rearrangement uses TRBV7-2 and TRBJ1-1; 10 positions match TRBD1. This CDR3 contains 15 residues. Trimming removed 7 bases from V and 5 bases from J; junction bases left unmatched: 10. The germline CDR1 and CDR2 sequences are SGHTA and FQGNSA. CDR3 amino acids: CASTRGQGEWTEAFF. As DNA, the CDR3 is TGTGCCAGCACCCGCGGACAGGGGGAATGGACTGAAGCTTTCTTT.

This clone was observed a single time. V usage is TRBV5-1 and J usage is TRBJ2-1, with 10 bases that match TRBD2. Trimming removed 4 bases from V and 0 bases from J; junction bases left unmatched: 1. CDR1 SGHRS and CDR2 YFSETQ come from the germline V gene. The CDR3 extends over 15 amino acids. The CDR3 nucleotides are TGCGCCAGCAGCCCTAGCGGGAGCTCCTACAATGAGCAGTTCTTC. Its protein product is CASSPSGSSYNEQFF. Together with reference TRBV5-1 and TRBJ2-1, the CDR3 gives the full variable domain: KAGVTQTPRYLIKTRGQQVTLSCSPISGHRSVSWYQQTPGQGLQFLFEYFSETQRNKGNFPGRFSGRQFSNSRSEMNVSTLELGDSALYLCASSPSGSSYNEQFFGPGTRLTVL.